This T cell receptor (beta chain) was profiled in a study of cytomegalovirus exposure and HLA in healthy donors. It was healthy bone marrow donors who served as donors. Study-level points and caveats: Most of the TCR beta V segments (in an earlier analysis) were productive either about 87% or about 30% of the time. V- and J-gene trimming of TCR beta was linked (in a later analysis) to a missense DCLRE1C variant.

Between the trimmed V and J ends, which lost 1 base and 6 bases, there was a span of 13 bases. In germline, CDR1 is MGHRA, CDR2 YSYEKL. This CDR3 has 15 residues. A multiplex PCR was run with 60 Vbeta primers and 13 Jbeta primers. Produced via immunoSEQ multiplex PCR; TCRdb's table is partial and in-frame only. The sample holds around 150,000 clones, about 75% seen once. In the case of this clone: No antigen is known for it.

Specimen: PBMCs. The V gene is TRBV4-1, the J gene TRBJ1-3, with D perhaps TRBD1 (5 bases). This sequence originates from a female donor in good health and CMV-seronegative. Here the CDR3 reads CASSQGDFSENTIYF. The CDR3 DNA reads as TGCGCCAGCAGCCAAGGGGACTTTTCGGAAAACACCATATATTTT.